This T cell receptor (beta chain) derives from a study of Graves' ophthalmopathy and Graves' hyperthyroidism. General observations from the study: With less than 90% sensitivity and 75% to 84% specificity, a 13-signature model separated ophthalmopathy from stable hyperthyroidism.

The CDR3 is 14 residues long. The V and J ends lost 0 bases and 4 bases respectively, with 9 bases between them. The V gene's germline CDR1 is SGHDN and CDR2 FVKESK. The sequenced template was RNA, covering the TCR beta CDR3 region. HTBI primers served in a first-round RT-PCR, which a second-round multiplex PCR followed. A single record per CDR3 protein comes from TCRdb applying MiXCR to the multiplex PCR reads. Here the sample spans 200,000 to 250,000 distinct CDR3 sequences, around a fifth being singletons. This clonotype was detected ten times or more. Its antigen is unidentified. The receptor comes from a woman aged 45-65 years with Graves' ophthalmopathy. The sample consisted of peripheral blood. The J gene is TRBJ1-2, the V gene TRBV14; a weak D match, TRBD1 (5 bases). The CDR3 here is CASSQDTGRYGYTF. CDR3 nucleotides: TGTGCCAGCAGCCAAGACACAGGACGCTATGGCTACACCTTC.